This TCR beta chain was recorded in a study of glioma-infiltrating T cells after dendritic cell vaccination. Turning to the study itself: Autologous tumor lysate was loaded overnight onto monocyte-derived dendritic cells grown less than 8 days with IL-4 and GM-CSF.

Up to 2 ug genomic DNA was used for TCRB CDR3 amplification. The PCR used 60 V beta and 13 J beta primers. Some clones are missing from TCRdb's copy, which holds only in-frame ones; the method was immunoSEQ multiplex PCR. Here the sample spans 50,000 to 65,000 clones, over 65% being singletons. The germline V gene has CDR1 MNHNS and CDR2 SASEGT. The CDR3 sequence is 15 residues long. The V segment lost 3 bases and the J segment 2 bases; nucleotides outside the gene matches: 7. Specified time point: after dendritic cell vaccination, including at tumor progression/relapse. PBMC sampling occurred before vaccination, two weeks after the third dose, and at progression.

This sequence joins TRBV6-1 and TRBJ2-7; 7 nucleotides agree with TRBD1. The sample in question was blood, obtained after dendritic cell vaccination. The TCR comes from a human donor with glioblastoma. As DNA, the CDR3 is TGTGCCAGCAGTGACATGGTGCAGGGGGCCTACGAGCAGTACTTC. This sequence encodes CASSDMVQGAYEQYF.